A single TCR beta chain is shown here with its context. Its cognate antigen is unknown. This entry belongs to a study of cytotoxic CD8 clonotypes in ibrutinib-treated CLL. Whole-study context: Response sampling occurred after a median roughly twelve months of treatment (range 6 to 36). Study-level findings and limits: Public clonotypes showed up rarely, and on treatment they shrank or held steady.

Libraries were prepared by immunoSEQ multiplex PCR; TCRdb keeps only in-frame clonotypes and omits some of them. This sample carries under 300,000 clones, 60% to 80% of them seen once, and the ten largest clones take around 5.3%. Libraries of TCR beta were made from 1.5 to 2.5 micrograms of genomic DNA that came from cryopreserved PBMCs. The CDR3 runs to 14 residues. Trimming pared 6 bases from V and 5 bases from J, leaving 17 bases between. Germline V gives CDR1 MNHEY, CDR2 SVGAGI. The chain recombines TRBV6-5 with TRBJ2-7; D unresolved. This clonotype was sampled from a human donor with chronic lymphocytic leukemia. This material consisted of PBMCs, taken at disease progression, from a patient treated with ibrutinib. The CDR3 DNA reads as TGTGCCAGCAGCCCTATGCAGGATCGCAACGAGCAGTACTTC. As protein: CASSPMQDRNEQYF.